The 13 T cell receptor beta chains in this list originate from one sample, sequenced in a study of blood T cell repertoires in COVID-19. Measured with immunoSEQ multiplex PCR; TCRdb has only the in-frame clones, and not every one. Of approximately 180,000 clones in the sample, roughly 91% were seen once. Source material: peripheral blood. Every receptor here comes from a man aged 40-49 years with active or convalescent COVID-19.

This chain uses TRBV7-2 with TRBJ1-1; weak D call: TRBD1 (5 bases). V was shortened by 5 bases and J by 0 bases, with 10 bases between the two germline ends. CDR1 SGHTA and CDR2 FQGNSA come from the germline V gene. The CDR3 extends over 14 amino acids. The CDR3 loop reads CASSATGLNTEAFF. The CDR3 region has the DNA TGTGCCAGCAGCGCAACAGGTTTGAACACTGAAGCTTTCTTT.

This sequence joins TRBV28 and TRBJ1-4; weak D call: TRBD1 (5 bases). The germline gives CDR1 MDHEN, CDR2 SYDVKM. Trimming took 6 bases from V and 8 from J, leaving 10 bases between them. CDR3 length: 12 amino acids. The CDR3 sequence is CASSRAGEKLFF. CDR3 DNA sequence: TGTGCCAGCAGCAGGGCGGGGGAAAAACTGTTTTTT. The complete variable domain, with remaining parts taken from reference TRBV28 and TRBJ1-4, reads DVKVTQSSRYLVKRTGEKVFLECVQDMDHENMFWYRQDPGLGLRLIYFSYDVKMKEKGDIPEGYSVSREKKERFSLILESASTNQTSMYLCASSRAGEKLFFGSGTQLSVL.

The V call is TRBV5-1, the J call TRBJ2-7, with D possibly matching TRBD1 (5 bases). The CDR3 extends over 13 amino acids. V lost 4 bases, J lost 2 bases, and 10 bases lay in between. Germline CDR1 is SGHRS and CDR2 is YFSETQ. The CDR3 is CASSAAGTYEQYF. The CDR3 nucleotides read TGCGCCAGCAGCGCTGCAGGGACCTACGAGCAGTACTTC.

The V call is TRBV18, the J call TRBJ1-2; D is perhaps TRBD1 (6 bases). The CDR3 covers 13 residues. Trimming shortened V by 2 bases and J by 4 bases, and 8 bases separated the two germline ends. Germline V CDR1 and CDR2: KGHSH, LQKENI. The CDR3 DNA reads TGTGCCAGCTCACCAGGACAGAGCTATGGCTACACCTTC. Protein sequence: CASSPGQSYGYTF.

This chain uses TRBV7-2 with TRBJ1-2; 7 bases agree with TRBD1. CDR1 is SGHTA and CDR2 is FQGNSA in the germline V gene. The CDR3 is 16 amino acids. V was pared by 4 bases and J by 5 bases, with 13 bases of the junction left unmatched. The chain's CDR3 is CASSSHPGTDSYGYTF. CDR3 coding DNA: TGTGCCAGCAGCTCCCATCCCGGGACAGACTCTTATGGCTACACCTTC.

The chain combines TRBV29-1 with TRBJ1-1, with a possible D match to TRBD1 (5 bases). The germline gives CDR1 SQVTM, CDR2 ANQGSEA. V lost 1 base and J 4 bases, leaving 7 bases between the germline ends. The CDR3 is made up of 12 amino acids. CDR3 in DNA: TGCAGCGTTGAAGGGGGGGGCACTGAAGCTTTCTTT. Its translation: CSVEGGGTEAFF.

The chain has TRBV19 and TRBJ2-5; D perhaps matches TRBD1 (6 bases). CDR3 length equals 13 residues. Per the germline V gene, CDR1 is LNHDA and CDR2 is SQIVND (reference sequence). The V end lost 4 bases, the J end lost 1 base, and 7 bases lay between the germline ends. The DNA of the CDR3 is TGTGCCAGTAGTACAGGGGTCCAAGAGACCCAGTACTTC. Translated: CASSTGVQETQYF.

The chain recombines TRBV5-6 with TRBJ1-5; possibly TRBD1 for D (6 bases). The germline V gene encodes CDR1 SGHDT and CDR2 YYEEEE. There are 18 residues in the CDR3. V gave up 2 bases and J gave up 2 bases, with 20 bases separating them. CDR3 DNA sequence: TGTGCCAGCAGCTTTTTCGGCAGGGGTGATCCCGGCAATCAGCCCCAGCATTTT. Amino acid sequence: CASSFFGRGDPGNQPQHF.

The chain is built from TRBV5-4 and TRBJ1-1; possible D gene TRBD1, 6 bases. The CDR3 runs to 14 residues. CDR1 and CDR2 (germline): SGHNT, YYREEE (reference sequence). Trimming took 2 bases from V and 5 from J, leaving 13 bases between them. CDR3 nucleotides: TGTGCCAGCAGCTTACAGGGAAGTAGGACTGAAGCTTTCTTT. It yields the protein CASSLQGSRTEAFF.

Written as DNA, the CDR3 is TGTGCCAGCAGTGATGCGGAGAATCAGCCCCAGCATTTT. Residues: CASSDAENQPQHF. This sequence joins TRBV6-1 and TRBJ1-5; D is unclear. From germline, CDR1 is MNHNS and CDR2 SASEGT. The CDR3 is 13 amino acids. Deletions cut 3 bases from V and 4 bases from J, with 7 bases between.

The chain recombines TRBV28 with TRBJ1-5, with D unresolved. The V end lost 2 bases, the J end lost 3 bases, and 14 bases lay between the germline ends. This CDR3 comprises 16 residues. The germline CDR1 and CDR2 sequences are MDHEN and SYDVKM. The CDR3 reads CASSLPGPGNNQPQHF. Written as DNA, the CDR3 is TGTGCCAGCAGTTTACCCGGTCCGGGGAACAATCAGCCCCAGCATTTT.

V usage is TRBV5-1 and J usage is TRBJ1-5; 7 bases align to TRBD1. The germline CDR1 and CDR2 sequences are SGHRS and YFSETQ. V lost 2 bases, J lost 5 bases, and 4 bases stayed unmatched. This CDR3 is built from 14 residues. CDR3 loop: CASSLGGADQPQHF. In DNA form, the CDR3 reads TGCGCCAGCAGCTTAGGGGGCGCCGATCAGCCCCAGCATTTT.

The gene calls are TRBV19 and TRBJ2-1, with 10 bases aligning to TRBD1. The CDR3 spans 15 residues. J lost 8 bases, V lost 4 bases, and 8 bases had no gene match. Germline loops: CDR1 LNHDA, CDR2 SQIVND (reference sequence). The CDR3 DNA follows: TGTGCCAGTAGTACGACAGGGGGCGCCTTCGATGAGCAGTTCTTC. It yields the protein CASSTTGGAFDEQFF. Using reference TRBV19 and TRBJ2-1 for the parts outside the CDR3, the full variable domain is DGGITQSPKYLFRKEGQNVTLSCEQNLNHDAMYWYRQDPGQGLRLIYYSQIVNDFQKGDIAEGYSVSREKKESFPLTVTSAQKNPTAFYLCASSTTGGAFDEQFFGPGTRLTVL.